The rows below give T cell receptor beta chains drawn from one sample of a study of T cell responses to AZD1222 COVID-19 vaccine. This table comes from immunoSEQ multiplex PCR, and its TCRdb copy is limited to in-frame clones, with some not included. The sample lists some 64,000 clones; less than 90% were seen once. This specimen consisted of peripheral blood, obtained on day 0 of AZD1222 vaccination. These receptors all come from an adult in good health. CDR3s include the opening cysteine and the closing phenylalanine or tryptophan. Fields, in order: D gene, J gene, clone size, V gene, CDR3 DNA, CDR3 protein. D genes are given only for firm matches. A row's size may be missing; if present it is once, few, many or a size class.

D: .; J: TRBJ1-4; size: .; V: TRBV6-5; DNA: TGTGCCAGCACTGTAATATGGGGAATTAATGAAAAACTGTTTTTT; CDR3: CASTVIWGINEKLFF
D: .; J: TRBJ1-3; size: .; V: TRBV2; DNA: TGTGCCAGCAGTGTAGACAGCAGAAACACCATATATTTT; CDR3: CASSVDSRNTIYF
D: .; J: TRBJ1-6; size: .; V: TRBV28; DNA: TGTGCCAGCAGACCTGACGGGAATTCACCCCTCCACTTT; CDR3: CASRPDGNSPLHF
D: .; J: TRBJ2-2; size: .; V: TRBV6-5; DNA: TGTGCTTACGTAGGGACCGCGAACACCGGGGAGCTGTTTTTT; CDR3: CAYVGTANTGELFF
D: TRBD1; J: TRBJ1-1; size: .; V: TRBV10-3; DNA: TGTGCCATCAGTAGGACAGGGAGTGGCGCTGAAGCTTTCTTT; CDR3: CAISRTGSGAEAFF
D: .; J: TRBJ2-1; size: .; V: TRBV28; DNA: TGTGCCAGCAGCCCTGCACAGGGCCGGGATGAGCAGTTCTTC; CDR3: CASSPAQGRDEQFF
D: .; J: TRBJ1-2; size: .; V: TRBV18; DNA: TGTGCCAGCTCACCCAGACAGTCTAACTATGGCTACACCTTC; CDR3: CASSPRQSNYGYTF
D: .; J: TRBJ1-1; size: .; V: TRBV19; DNA: TGTGCCAGTAGTATAGGGCTGGAGGGGAACACTGAAGCTTTCTTT; CDR3: CASSIGLEGNTEAFF
D: TRBD2; J: TRBJ2-5; size: once; V: TRBV9; DNA: TGTGCCAGCAGCGTAGGTGATAGCGGGGGGGCCGCGGAGACCCAGTACTTC; CDR3: CASSVGDSGGAAETQYF
D: .; J: TRBJ2-3; size: .; V: TRBV11-3; DNA: TGTGCCAGCGGGGGGCCTCTTGCAGATACGCAGTATTTT; CDR3: CASGGPLADTQYF
D: .; J: TRBJ2-7; size: few; V: TRBV13; DNA: TGTGCCAGCAGCTTAAACTTGTTCTACGAGCAGTACTTC; CDR3: CASSLNLFYEQYF
D: TRBD1; J: TRBJ2-7; size: .; V: TRBV6-6; DNA: TGTGCCAGCAGTTACTCTGGACAGGGCTACGAGCAGTACTTC; CDR3: CASSYSGQGYEQYF
D: TRBD1; J: TRBJ1-1; size: few; V: TRBV6-6; DNA: TGTGCCAGCAGTTACGGACAGGGTATGAACACTGAAGCTTTCTTT; CDR3: CASSYGQGMNTEAFF
D: .; J: TRBJ2-5; size: .; V: TRBV6-2/TRBV6-3; DNA: TGTGCCAGCAGTTCGAGGGGTAGTCGCGAGACCCAGTACTTC; CDR3: CASSSRGSRETQYF
D: .; J: TRBJ1-4; size: .; V: TRBV10-3; DNA: TGTGCCATCAGCCGGGGAGCTGACCTAAGCAATGAAAAACTGTTTTTT; CDR3: CAISRGADLSNEKLFF